This T cell receptor (beta chain) came from a study of CD8 T cells in ankylosing spondylitis. This clonotype was recorded a few times. The antigen is undetermined. Study-wide points: Disease-linked clones, CD8+, were relatively rare in peripheral blood. Disease-linked clones reportedly concentrated significantly in matched ankylosing spondylitis synovial fluid. A motif in TCR beta, a set of several highly homologous variants, appeared characteristic of ankylosing spondylitis blood.

V was pared by 6 bases and J by 2 bases, with 11 bases between. The CDR3 is 12 amino acids. Germline values: CDR1 DFQATT, CDR2 SNEGSKA (reference sequence). TCRdb passed the 5' RACE reads through MiXCR, listing each CDR3 protein once. Of about 340,000 distinct CDR3 sequences listed, about 15% are singletons. The genes are TRBV20-1 and TRBJ2-7; D remains ambiguous. The receptor was isolated from a male donor with ankylosing spondylitis or in good health (not recorded which). The sequencing input was blood, either unsorted or a sorted T cell fraction (not recorded which). CDR3 DNA sequence: TGCAGTGCCAACCCAACCACCTACGAGCAGTACTTC. This encodes CSANPTTYEQYF.